This note documents a single T cell receptor (beta chain) sequence. Its antigen is not identified. These data are taken from a study of somatic mutations in cytotoxic T cells in rheumatoid arthritis. Across the whole study: Selected T-cell populations stained with V beta antibodies were isolated by flow sorting to nearly 100% purity; these included V beta1+ cells subjected to TCRB sequencing. Study-wide points: For rheumatoid arthritis patients, the slight TRBV07 underrepresentation lacked multiple-comparison adjustment. Patients with rheumatoid arthritis, but not healthy controls, had CD8+ clonality that increased with age.

The healthy control group was made up of blood donors, who had a median age of approximately 56 years (range about 20-70) and were about 55% female. CDR1 is LGHNA, CDR2 YNFKEQ, per germline. Trimming cost V 0 bases and J 1 base, with 15 bases left between them. The length of the CDR3 is 17 residues. The assay was immunoSEQ multiplex PCR, and TCRdb's table has in-frame clones only and misses some. The sample consists of tens of thousands of clones, 84% of them appearing once. The sequenced sample was CD8+ T cells sorted from blood. This chain joins TRBV4-2 and TRBJ1-1, with D perhaps TRBD1 (6 bases). This clonotype was obtained from a man aged 35 to 55 in good health. The CDR3: CASSQDRGVLGNTEAFF. Written as DNA, the CDR3 is TGTGCCAGCAGCCAAGATAGGGGGGTGCTTGGGAACACTGAAGCTTTCTTT.